This TCR beta chain comes out of a study of blood T cells in healthy people across ages. Whole-study results and caveats: Roughly linear age-related decline in beta diversity appeared, significant by age about 40. Estimated diversity across one million T cells was deemed an underestimate.

Per the germline V gene, CDR1 is SQVTM and CDR2 is ANQGSEA. The CDR3 consists of 14 residues. Next came a second PCR, run for about 6 to 12 cycles, which used a sample-barcoded 5' primer along with a J-beta primer mix. Per sample, CDR3-containing paired-end reads numbered at least 2.5 million. TCRdb itself ran the 5' RACE reads through MiXCR, one entry per CDR3 protein. The repertoire consists of roughly 900,000 distinct CDR3 sequences, with around 48% occurring once and the leading ten covering 13%. On this clonotype: Antigen unknown. A read error may explain this, as a much larger clone is one base away.

Isolating PBMCs gave at least 6 million of these cells per sample. The V call is TRBV29-1, the J call TRBJ2-3; TRBD2 agrees at 13 bases. This TCR derives from a man aged 25 to 45 in good health. Input material: blood. DNA of the CDR3: TGCGGCGCCCACGGACTAGCGGGGGCAGATACGCAGTATTTT. It specifies CGAHGLAGADTQYF.